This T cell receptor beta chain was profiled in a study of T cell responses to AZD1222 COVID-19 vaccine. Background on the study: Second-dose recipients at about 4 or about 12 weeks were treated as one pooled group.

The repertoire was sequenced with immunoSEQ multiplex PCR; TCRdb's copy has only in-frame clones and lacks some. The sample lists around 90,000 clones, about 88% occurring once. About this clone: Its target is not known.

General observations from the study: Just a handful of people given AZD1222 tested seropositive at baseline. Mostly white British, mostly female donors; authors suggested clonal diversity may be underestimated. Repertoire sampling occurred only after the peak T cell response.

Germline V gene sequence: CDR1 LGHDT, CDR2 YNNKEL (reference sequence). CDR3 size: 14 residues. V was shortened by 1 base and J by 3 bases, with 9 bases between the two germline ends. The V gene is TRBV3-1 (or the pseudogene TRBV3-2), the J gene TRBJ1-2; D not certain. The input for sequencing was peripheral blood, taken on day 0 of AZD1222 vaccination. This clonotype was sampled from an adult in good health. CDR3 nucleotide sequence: TGTGCCAGCAGCCAAGCTCAGAAAGACTATGGCTACACCTTC. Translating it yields CASSQAQKDYGYTF.